This T cell receptor (beta chain) came from a study of OX40 agonist ivuxolimab in advanced cancers. Background for the entire study: Ivuxolimab was a fully human IgG2 agonistic monoclonal antibody targeting the costimulatory receptor OX40 (CD134). The paper describes the monotherapy dose-escalation part (N ≈ 51 patients) of the phase I trial of ivuxolimab. Of the approximately 50 dose-escalation patients, hepatocellular carcinoma was present in about 20, melanoma in roughly 15, renal cell carcinoma in 9 and head and neck cancer in 9. Intravenous ivuxolimab was administered to patients every 2 weeks at six dose levels: 0.01, 0.1, 0.3, 1.5, 3 and 10 mg/kg. Partial responses were achieved by three dose-escalation patients, of whom one had hepatocellular carcinoma and two had cutaneous melanoma. Patients were allowed to have had prior anti-PD-1, anti-PD-L1 or anti-CTLA-4 therapy, and around 41% of the dose-escalation patients had previously received checkpoint inhibitors. The dose-escalation cohort was about 86% male with a mean age of roughly 62 years, ranging from roughly 23 to 85. Peripheral TCRbeta sequencing aimed to test whether ivuxolimab altered TCR sequence diversity and caused clonal T-cell expansion.

The trial excluded patients who had a history of autoimmune disease or were on systemic immunosuppression. Peripheral blood for TCR sequencing was collected from all dose cohorts at baseline, on cycle 4 day 1, and on cycle 7 day 1. Samples were obtained from an open-label, multicenter, first-in-human phase I dose-escalation trial of ivuxolimab. Adults with locally advanced or metastatic melanoma, renal cell carcinoma, hepatocellular carcinoma or head and neck squamous cell carcinoma were enrolled in the trial. Before TCR sequencing, CD4+ T cells and CD8+ T cells from peripheral blood were sorted into separate populations. Genomic DNA was extracted from sorted cells for sequencing of the TCRbeta CDR3 region. The immunoSEQ Assay was used to sequence the TCRbeta CDR3 regions. TCRdb holds this immuneACCESS table with in-frame rearrangements only. Some clones are missing; in checked studies, unresolved V genes explain under half, and the rest has no known cause. Across this sample there are tens of thousands of clones, with roughly 88% seen only once. The ten largest clones add up to around 12% of the sample.

The CDR1 and CDR2 encoded by the germline V gene (reference sequence) are SGHNT and YYREEE. For this chain, trimming is 4 bases at the V end and 3 bases at the J end, and the number of junction bases without a gene match is 6. The CDR3 spans 15 residues, from the cysteine through the phenylalanine. The retained sequence is limited to the CDR3, 45 bases, with the frame set at the first base. Study-wide conclusions, independent of this receptor: In the 0.1-3.0 mg/kg groups, partial responders had among the lowest normalized peripheral clonal expansion, particularly in CD8+ T cells. After ivuxolimab, more expanded clones were found on average in CD8+ T cells than in CD4+ T cells. The antigen specificity of the peripheral T cells that underwent clonal expansion was not determined. Clonal expansion of both CD4+ and CD8+ blood T cells was observed from baseline to week 6 at doses 0.1 to 3.0 mg/kg. Low levels of normalized T-cell clonal expansion were also seen in some patients who did not respond.

To note about this clone: Its antigen remains unidentified. One base away there is no much larger clone; base qualities are not given.

The material sequenced was CD4+ or CD8+ T cells sorted from blood, taken in a trial of the OX40 agonist ivuxolimab. The sequence was obtained from an adult with an advanced solid tumor such as melanoma, head and neck, liver or kidney cancer. Rearrangement joined TRBV5-4 to TRBJ1-3, and 8 junction bases match TRBD1. CDR3 region: CASSRDRGLGNTIYF. The DNA sequence reads TGTGCCAGCAGCCGAGACAGGGGTCTTGGAAACACCATATATTTT.